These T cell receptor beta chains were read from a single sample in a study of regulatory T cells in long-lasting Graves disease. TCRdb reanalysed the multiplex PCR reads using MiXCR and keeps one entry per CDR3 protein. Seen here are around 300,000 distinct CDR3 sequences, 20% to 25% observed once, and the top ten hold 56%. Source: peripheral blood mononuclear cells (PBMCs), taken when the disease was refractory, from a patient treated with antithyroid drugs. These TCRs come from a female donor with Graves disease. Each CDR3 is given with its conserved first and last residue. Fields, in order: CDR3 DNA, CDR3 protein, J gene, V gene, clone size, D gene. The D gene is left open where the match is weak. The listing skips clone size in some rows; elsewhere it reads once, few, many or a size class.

TGCGCCAGCAGCCAAGACACCGGGACTAGCGGCTACGAGCAGTACTTC,CASSQDTGTSGYEQYF,TRBJ2-7,TRBV4-3,few,TRBD2
TGTGCCAGCTCACGAGCGGCCGGTGAAGAGACCCAGTACTTC,CASSRAAGEETQYF,TRBJ2-5,TRBV18,many,NA
TGTGCCATCAGACTGGGACTAGCGGATTCCTACGAGCAGTACTTC,CAIRLGLADSYEQYF,TRBJ2-7,TRBV10-3,NA,TRBD2
TGTGCCAGCAACGGGGGGGGGAGCGCCTACGAGCAGTACTTC,CASNGGGSAYEQYF,TRBJ2-7,TRBV12-3/TRBV12-4,NA,TRBD2
TGCAGTGCTAAGACAGGGCAAACCTCTGGGGCCAACGTCCTGACTTTC,CSAKTGQTSGANVLTF,TRBJ2-6,TRBV20-1,many,TRBD1
TGTGCCAGCAGCGCCAGGGTAACCTTGGGAGTTGGAAAACTGTTTTTT,CASSARVTLGVGKLFF,TRBJ1-4,TRBV5-6,NA,NA
TGTGCCAGCAGCTTAGTCGGGACTAGCGGGGTGACCCAGTACTTC,CASSLVGTSGVTQYF,TRBJ2-5,TRBV11-2,many,TRBD2
TGCAGCGGTAGGGACTCTGGGAAACGCGAGCAGTACTTC,CSGRDSGKREQYF,TRBJ2-7,TRBV29-1,few,NA
TGTGCCAGCAGCTCTGGCCTCGGAGGGGGTATGAGTGGCTACACCTTC,CASSSGLGGGMSGYTF,TRBJ1-2,TRBV7-2,many,NA
TGTGCCAGCAGTTTAGGGTCCGTACAACTGTTTTTT,CASSLGSVQLFF,TRBJ1-4,TRBV28,many,NA
TGTGCCAGCAGCTTTACCGGGACTAGTGACGAGAACGAGCAGTACTTC,CASSFTGTSDENEQYF,TRBJ2-7,TRBV28,few,TRBD2
TGTGCCAGCAGCCACAGACAGGGCCACGAGCAGTACTTC,CASSHRQGHEQYF,TRBJ2-7,TRBV13,many,TRBD1
TGTGCCAGCGGTGAGGACGCCTTGACACCCCTCCACTTT,CASGEDALTPLHF,TRBJ1-6,TRBV6-1,NA,NA
TGTGCCAGCAGCTTTCGAGGGGCCAGCGGGAGTACCCAAGAGACCCAGTACTTC,CASSFRGASGSTQETQYF,TRBJ2-5,TRBV11-2,many,TRBD2
TGCAGCGTTGCCCGGGACAGGGGTGCGGGAATCTACGAGCAGTACTTC,CSVARDRGAGIYEQYF,TRBJ2-7,TRBV29-1,many,TRBD1
TGTGCCAGCAGTGAAAATAGCAATCAGCCCCAGCATTTT,CASSENSNQPQHF,TRBJ1-5,TRBV28,many,NA
TGTGCCAGCAGTTTCACCTGGGGGGAGACCCAGTACTTC,CASSFTWGETQYF,TRBJ2-5,TRBV28,NA,NA
TGTGCCAGCAGCCAAGACTTCTCGGCAGGTGATGGCTACACCTTC,CASSQDFSAGDGYTF,TRBJ1-2,TRBV3-1,many,NA
TGTGCCAGCAGGAACGGACCGGACAGGAACAATCAGCCCCAGCATTTT,CASRNGPDRNNQPQHF,TRBJ1-5,TRBV28,many,TRBD1
TGTGCCAGCAGCTTACAGGGTGGAGGCGAGCAGTACTTC,CASSLQGGGEQYF,TRBJ2-7,TRBV7-2,many,NA
TGTGCCAGCAGTGGGCCGGCGGGGAACACTGAAGCTTTCTTT,CASSGPAGNTEAFF,TRBJ1-1,TRBV2,many,NA
TGTGCCAGCAGCCAGACCCCAGGAGCCGGGGAGCTGTTTTTT,CASSQTPGAGELFF,TRBJ2-2,TRBV3-1,few,NA
TGTGCCAGCGGGAAGGTCATTTTCACTGAAGCTTTCTTT,CASGKVIFTEAFF,TRBJ1-1,TRBV7-2,few,NA
TGTGCCAGCAGCTTGGGACAGGGGGTTAACTACGAGCAGTACTTC,CASSLGQGVNYEQYF,TRBJ2-7,TRBV13,few,TRBD1
TGTGCCAGCAGCCAAGGACAGGGTTCCTACGAGCAGTACTTC,CASSQGQGSYEQYF,TRBJ2-7,TRBV3-1,many,TRBD1
TGTGCCAGCAGCCGTACAGGGGGCGTTTACGAGCAGTACTTC,CASSRTGGVYEQYF,TRBJ2-7,TRBV27,NA,TRBD1
TGTGCCAGCAGTTTACACATAGGGACAGGGGGTGCTGGGGCCAACGTCCTGACTTTC,CASSLHIGTGGAGANVLTF,TRBJ2-6,TRBV12-3/TRBV12-4,few,TRBD1
TGCAGTGCTAGAATATTGACTAACAATGAGCAGTTCTTC,CSARILTNNEQFF,TRBJ2-1,TRBV20-1,NA,NA
TGTGCCAGCAGCTTAGGGGGGACGGTGAACACCGGGGAGCTGTTTTTT,CASSLGGTVNTGELFF,TRBJ2-2,TRBV11-2,many,NA
TGTGCCAGCAGCTTGGGGCGACAGGGGAACACTGAAGCTTTCTTT,CASSLGRQGNTEAFF,TRBJ1-1,TRBV5-4,few,TRBD1
TGTGCCAGCAGTCCTCTTCTAGGGGGATTCATTGAGCAGTTCTTC,CASSPLLGGFIEQFF,TRBJ2-1,TRBV28,NA,NA
TGTGCCAGCAGCTTAGTTTTCGGCAGCCAAGAGACCCAGTACTTC,CASSLVFGSQETQYF,TRBJ2-5,TRBV7-9,NA,NA
TGTGCCTGGGATAGGGGAACTCAGCCCCAGCATTTT,CAWDRGTQPQHF,TRBJ1-5,TRBV30,many,NA
TGCAGTGCTAGTAGTTTGTCCCGACAGGACTACGAGCAGTACTTC,CSASSLSRQDYEQYF,TRBJ2-7,TRBV20-1,NA,NA
TGTGCCAGCAGCTTAGGACTAGCCCAGACCACAGATACGCAGTATTTT,CASSLGLAQTTDTQYF,TRBJ2-3,TRBV7-9,few,TRBD2
TGCAGTGCTAGCGGGACACCGAGCTCCTATAATTCACCCCTCCACTTT,CSASGTPSSYNSPLHF,TRBJ1-6,TRBV20-1,few,NA
TGCGCCAGCCACGAGGGTGGGCCCTACGAGCAGTACTTC,CASHEGGPYEQYF,TRBJ2-7,TRBV5-1,few,NA
TGTGCCAGCAGCTCCCGCCGAGGGGCGTTTGGCACCGGGGAGCTGTTTTTT,CASSSRRGAFGTGELFF,TRBJ2-2,TRBV7-8,NA,NA
TGTGCCAGCAGTGTAGGAAAAATGACGGCGGACGGGGAGCTGTTTTTT,CASSVGKMTADGELFF,TRBJ2-2,TRBV2,many,NA
TGTGCCAGCAGTGAAGCGCGGTACGGCGACAGCTCTGGGGCCAACGTCCTGACTTTC,CASSEARYGDSSGANVLTF,TRBJ2-6,TRBV2,many,NA
TGCAGCGTCCTGGCGTCAGGGGTGGATGCTTTCTTT,CSVLASGVDAFF,TRBJ1-1,TRBV29-1,many,NA
TGTGCCAGCAGTTACTCAGCGCTAGCGGGAGTAGCGGGGGCCAACGTCCTGACTTTC,CASSYSALAGVAGANVLTF,TRBJ2-6,TRBV6-5,NA,TRBD2